Sequencing of this T cell receptor (beta chain) was carried out in a study of shared clonotypes between healthy human individuals. Background on the study: The composition of the donors was a couple of women and a few men aged 18 to 49.

Clones were read by immunoSEQ multiplex PCR, and TCRdb kept only the in-frame ones, dropping some. The sample has around 2,000,000 clones, under 95% seen once. This clone was observed a single time. Trimming took 5 bases from V and 2 from J, leaving 12 bases between them. CDR3 size: 14 residues. Germline V gene lookup returns CDR1 PRHDT and CDR2 FYEKMQ (reference sequence). Only CD45RO-negative cells positively selected for CCR7 counted as naive CD8 cells, so terminally differentiated effector memory CD45RA+ cells were excluded. Sequencing was performed on naive CD8+ T cells from PBMCs. The J gene is TRBJ2-5, the V gene TRBV13, with TRBD1 as a possible D gene (5 bases). The clonotype was recovered from a man aged 18-30 years in good health. Some clones in this sample may be carry-over from other donors' samples. The CDR3, as DNA: TGTGCCAGCAGCCCCAGAGACAGTCAAGAGACCCAGTACTTC. Amino acids: CASSPRDSQETQYF.